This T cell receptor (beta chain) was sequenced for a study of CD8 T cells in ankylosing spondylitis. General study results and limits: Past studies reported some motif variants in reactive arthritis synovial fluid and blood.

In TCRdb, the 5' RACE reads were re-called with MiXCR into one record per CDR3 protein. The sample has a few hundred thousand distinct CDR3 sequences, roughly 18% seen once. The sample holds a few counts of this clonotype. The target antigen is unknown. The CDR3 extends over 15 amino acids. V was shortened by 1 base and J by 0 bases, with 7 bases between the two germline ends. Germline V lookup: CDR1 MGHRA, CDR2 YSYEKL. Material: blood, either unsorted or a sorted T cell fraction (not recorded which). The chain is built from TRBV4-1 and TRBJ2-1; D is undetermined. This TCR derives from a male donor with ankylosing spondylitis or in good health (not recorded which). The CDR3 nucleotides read TGCGCCAGCAGCCAAGGGGTTCTCTCCTACAATGAGCAGTTCTTC. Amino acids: CASSQGVLSYNEQFF.